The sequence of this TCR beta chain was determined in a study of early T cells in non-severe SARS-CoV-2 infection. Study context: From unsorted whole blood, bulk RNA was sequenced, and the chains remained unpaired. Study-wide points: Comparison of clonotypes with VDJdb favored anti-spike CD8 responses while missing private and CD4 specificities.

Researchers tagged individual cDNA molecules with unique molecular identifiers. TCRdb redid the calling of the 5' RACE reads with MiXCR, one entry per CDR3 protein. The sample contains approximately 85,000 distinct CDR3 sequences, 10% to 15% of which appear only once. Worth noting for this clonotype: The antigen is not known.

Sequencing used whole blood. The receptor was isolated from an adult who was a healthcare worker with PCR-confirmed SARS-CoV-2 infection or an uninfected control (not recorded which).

In DNA form, the CDR3 reads TGTGCCATCAGTGAGTCGGCAGGGAACACTGAAGCTTTCTTT. Translating it yields CAISESAGNTEAFF. The chain employs TRBV10-3 and TRBJ1-1; D is unclear. The germline CDR1 and CDR2 sequences are ENHRY and SYGVKD. The CDR3 contains 14 residues. The V gene lost 0 bases and the J gene lost 1 base, with 6 bases spanning the gap.